This TCR beta chain was captured in a study of blood T cell repertoires in COVID-19. This clone has only a few counts. Germline CDR1 and CDR2: LGHNA and YNFKEQ. Unmatched junction bases numbered 5, after V lost 0 bases and J lost 0 bases. The CDR3 totals 18 residues. This table comes from immunoSEQ multiplex PCR, and its TCRdb copy is limited to in-frame clones, with some not included. The table lists around 300,000 clones, around 85% of them singletons. This receptor was identified in a woman between 45 and 65 years old with active or convalescent COVID-19. Sequencing was performed on peripheral blood. The chain links TRBV4-2 to TRBJ2-3, with 11 positions matching TRBD2. Here the CDR3 DNA reads TGTGCCAGCAGCCAAGATAAGGGACTAGCGGAGAGCACAGATACGCAGTATTTT. As protein: CASSQDKGLAESTDTQYF.